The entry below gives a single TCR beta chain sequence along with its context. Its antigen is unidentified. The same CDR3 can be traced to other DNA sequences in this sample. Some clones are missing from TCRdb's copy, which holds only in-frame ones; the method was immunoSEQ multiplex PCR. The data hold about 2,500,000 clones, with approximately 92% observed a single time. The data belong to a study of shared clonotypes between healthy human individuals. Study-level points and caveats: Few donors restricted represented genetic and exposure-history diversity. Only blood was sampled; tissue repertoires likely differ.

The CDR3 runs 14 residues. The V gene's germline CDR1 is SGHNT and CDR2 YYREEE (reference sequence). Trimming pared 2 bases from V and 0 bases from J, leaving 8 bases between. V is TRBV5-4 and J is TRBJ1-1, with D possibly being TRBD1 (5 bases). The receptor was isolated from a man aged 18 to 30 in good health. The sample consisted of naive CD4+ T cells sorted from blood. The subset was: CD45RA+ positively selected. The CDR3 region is CASSLDSLNTEAFF. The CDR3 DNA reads TGTGCCAGCAGCTTAGACAGCCTGAACACTGAAGCTTTCTTT.